This TCR beta chain emerged from a study of blood T cell repertoires in COVID-19. Turning to the study itself: Samples representing acute and convalescent COVID-19 were sourced from the United States, Italy and Spain.

Produced via immunoSEQ multiplex PCR; TCRdb's table is partial and in-frame only. The table lists about 350,000 clones, about 90% of them singletons. Clinical history as reported by participants underpinned cohort assignment. V lost 3 bases, J lost 5 bases, and 6 bases stayed unmatched. The germline gives CDR1 SGHNT, CDR2 YYREEE (reference sequence). The CDR3 consists of 14 residues. The clonotype was recovered from a woman aged 30 to 39 who had recovered from COVID-19. This chain uses TRBV5-4 with TRBJ2-7; 9 bases fit TRBD2. Sequenced input: PBMCs or T cells enriched from blood (not recorded which). In DNA, the CDR3 is TGTGCCAGCAGCTCCTATAGCGGGGGAAACGAGCAGTACTTC. It codes for CASSSYSGGNEQYF.